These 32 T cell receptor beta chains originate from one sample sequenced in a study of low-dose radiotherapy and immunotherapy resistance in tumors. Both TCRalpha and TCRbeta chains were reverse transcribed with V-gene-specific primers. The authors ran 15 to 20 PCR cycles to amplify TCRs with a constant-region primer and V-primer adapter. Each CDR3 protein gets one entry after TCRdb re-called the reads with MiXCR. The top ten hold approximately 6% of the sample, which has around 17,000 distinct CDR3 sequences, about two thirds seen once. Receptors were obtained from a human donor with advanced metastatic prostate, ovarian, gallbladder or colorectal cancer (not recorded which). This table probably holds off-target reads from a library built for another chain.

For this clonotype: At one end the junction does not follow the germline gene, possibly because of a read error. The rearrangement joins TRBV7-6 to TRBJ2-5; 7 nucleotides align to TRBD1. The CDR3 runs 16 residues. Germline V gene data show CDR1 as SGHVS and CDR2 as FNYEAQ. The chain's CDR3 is CASSIAWTGGKETQYF. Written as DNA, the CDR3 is TGTGCCAGCAGCATAGCATGGACAGGTGGGAAAGAGACCCAGTACTTC.

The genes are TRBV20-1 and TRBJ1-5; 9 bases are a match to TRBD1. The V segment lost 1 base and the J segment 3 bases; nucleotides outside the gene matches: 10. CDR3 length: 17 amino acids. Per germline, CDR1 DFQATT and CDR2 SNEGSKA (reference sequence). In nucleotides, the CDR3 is TGCAGTGCTAGAGGAAACAGGGGGCCAAGGGTCAATCAGCCCCAGCATTTT. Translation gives CSARGNRGPRVNQPQHF.

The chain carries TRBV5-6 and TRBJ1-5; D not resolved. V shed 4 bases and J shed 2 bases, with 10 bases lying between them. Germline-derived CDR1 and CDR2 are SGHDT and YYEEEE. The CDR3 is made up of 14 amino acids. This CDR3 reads CASSGPRGNQPQHF. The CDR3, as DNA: TGTGCCAGCAGCGGGCCCCGGGGCAATCAGCCCCAGCATTTT.

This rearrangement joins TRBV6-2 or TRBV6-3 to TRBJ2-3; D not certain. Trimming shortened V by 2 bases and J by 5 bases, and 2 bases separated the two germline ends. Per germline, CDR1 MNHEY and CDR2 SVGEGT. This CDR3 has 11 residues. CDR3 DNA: TGTGCCAGCAGTTACAAAGATACGCAGTATTTT. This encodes CASSYKDTQYF.

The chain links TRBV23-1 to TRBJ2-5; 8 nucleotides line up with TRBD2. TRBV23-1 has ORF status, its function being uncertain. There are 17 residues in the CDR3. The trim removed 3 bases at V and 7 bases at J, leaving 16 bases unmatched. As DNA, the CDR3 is TGCGCCAGCAGTCACCGAGAAGGACTAGCCCTGTGGGGGACCCAGTACTTC. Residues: CASSHREGLALWGTQYF.

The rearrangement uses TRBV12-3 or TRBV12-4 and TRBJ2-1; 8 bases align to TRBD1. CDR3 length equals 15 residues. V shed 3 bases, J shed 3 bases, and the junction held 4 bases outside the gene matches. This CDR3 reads CASSFDRGSYNEQFF. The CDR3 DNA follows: TGTGCCAGCAGTTTCGACAGGGGAAGCTACAATGAGCAGTTCTTC.

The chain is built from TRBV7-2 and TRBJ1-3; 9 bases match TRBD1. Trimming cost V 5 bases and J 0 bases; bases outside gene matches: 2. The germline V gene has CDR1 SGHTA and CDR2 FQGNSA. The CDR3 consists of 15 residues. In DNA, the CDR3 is TGTGCCAGCAGCGAGGGACAGGGCTCTGGAAACACCATATATTTT. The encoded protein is CASSEGQGSGNTIYF.

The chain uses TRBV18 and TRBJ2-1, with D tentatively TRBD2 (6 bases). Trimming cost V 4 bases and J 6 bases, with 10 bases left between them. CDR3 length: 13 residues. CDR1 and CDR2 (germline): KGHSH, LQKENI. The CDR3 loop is CASSLAAGNEQFF. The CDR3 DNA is TGTGCCAGCTCACTAGCGGCCGGCAATGAGCAGTTCTTC.

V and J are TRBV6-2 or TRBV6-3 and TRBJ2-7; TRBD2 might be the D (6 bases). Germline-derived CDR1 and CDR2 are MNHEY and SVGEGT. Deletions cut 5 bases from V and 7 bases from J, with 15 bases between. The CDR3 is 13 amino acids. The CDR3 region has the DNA TGTGCCAGCAGTGACCAGGGACTTGGGGAGCAGTACTTC. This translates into CASSDQGLGEQYF.

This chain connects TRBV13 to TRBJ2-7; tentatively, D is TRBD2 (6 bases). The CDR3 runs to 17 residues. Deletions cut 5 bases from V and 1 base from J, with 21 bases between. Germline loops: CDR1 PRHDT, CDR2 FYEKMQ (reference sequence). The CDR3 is CASSDSLGGESSYEQYF. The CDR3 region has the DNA TGTGCCAGCAGCGACTCATTGGGGGGAGAAAGTTCCTACGAGCAGTACTTC.

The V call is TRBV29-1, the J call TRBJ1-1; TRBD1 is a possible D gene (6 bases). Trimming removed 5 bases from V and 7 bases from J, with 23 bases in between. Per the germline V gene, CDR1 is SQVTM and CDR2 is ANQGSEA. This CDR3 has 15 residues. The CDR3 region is CSVKGETGNWGEAFF. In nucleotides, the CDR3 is TGCAGCGTTAAGGGGGAGACGGGCAATTGGGGTGAAGCTTTCTTT. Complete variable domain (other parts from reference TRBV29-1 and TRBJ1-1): SAVISQKPSRDICQRGTSLTIQCQVDSQVTMMFWYRQQPGQSLTLIATANQGSEATYESGFVIDKFPISRPNLTFSTLTVSNMSPEDSSIYLCSVKGETGNWGEAFFGQGTRLTVV.

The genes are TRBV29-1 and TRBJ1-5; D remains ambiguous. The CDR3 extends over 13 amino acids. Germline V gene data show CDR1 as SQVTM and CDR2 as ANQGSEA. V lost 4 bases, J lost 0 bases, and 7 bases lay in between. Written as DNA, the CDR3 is TGCAGCGTTGCCGTGAATAGCAATCAGCCCCAGCATTTT. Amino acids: CSVAVNSNQPQHF.

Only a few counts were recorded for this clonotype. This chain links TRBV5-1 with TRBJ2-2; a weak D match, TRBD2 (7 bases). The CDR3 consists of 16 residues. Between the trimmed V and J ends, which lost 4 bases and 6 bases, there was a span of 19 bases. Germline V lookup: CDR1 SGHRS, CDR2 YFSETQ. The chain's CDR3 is CASSQGGVDGSGELFF. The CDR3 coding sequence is TGCGCCAGCAGCCAAGGGGGGGTTGATGGTTCCGGGGAGCTGTTTTTT. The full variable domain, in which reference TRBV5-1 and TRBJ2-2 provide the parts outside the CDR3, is KAGVTQTPRYLIKTRGQQVTLSCSPISGHRSVSWYQQTPGQGLQFLFEYFSETQRNKGNFPGRFSGRQFSNSRSEMNVSTLELGDSALYLCASSQGGVDGSGELFFGEGSRLTVL.

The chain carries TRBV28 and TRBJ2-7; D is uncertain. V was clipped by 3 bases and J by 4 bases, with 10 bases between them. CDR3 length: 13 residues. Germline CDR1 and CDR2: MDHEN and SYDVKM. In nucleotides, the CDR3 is TGTGCCAGCAGTTTGTCAGACAAATACGAGCAGTACTTC. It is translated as CASSLSDKYEQYF.

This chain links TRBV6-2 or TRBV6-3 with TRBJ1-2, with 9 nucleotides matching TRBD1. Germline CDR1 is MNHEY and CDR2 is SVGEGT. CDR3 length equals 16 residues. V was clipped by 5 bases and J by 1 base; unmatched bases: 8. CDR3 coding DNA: TGTGCCAGCAGTAAGAAATCGGGACAGGGTAACTATGGCTACACCTTC. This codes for CASSKKSGQGNYGYTF.

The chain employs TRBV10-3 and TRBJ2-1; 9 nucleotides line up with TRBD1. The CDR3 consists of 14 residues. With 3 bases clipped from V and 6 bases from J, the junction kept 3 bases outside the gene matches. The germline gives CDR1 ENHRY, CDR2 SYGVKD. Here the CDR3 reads CAISEGTGTNEQFF. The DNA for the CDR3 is TGTGCCATCAGTGAAGGGACAGGGACCAATGAGCAGTTCTTC.

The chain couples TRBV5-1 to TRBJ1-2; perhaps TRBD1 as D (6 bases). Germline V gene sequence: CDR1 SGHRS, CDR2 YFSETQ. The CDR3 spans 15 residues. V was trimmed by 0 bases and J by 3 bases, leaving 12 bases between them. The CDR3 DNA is TGCGCCAGCAGCTTGGATCCGGGACAAGACTATGGCTACACCTTC. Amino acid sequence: CASSLDPGQDYGYTF.

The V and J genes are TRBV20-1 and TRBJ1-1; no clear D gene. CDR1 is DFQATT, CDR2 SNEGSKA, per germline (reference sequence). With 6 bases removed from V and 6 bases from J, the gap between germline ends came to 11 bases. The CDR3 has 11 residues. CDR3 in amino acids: CSAHLRSEAFF. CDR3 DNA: TGCAGTGCCCACCTGAGGTCTGAAGCTTTCTTT.

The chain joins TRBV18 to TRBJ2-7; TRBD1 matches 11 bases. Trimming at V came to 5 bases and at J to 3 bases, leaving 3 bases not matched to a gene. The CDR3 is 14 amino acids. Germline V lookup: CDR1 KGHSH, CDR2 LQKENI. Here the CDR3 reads CASSTGTGGYEQYF. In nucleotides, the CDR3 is TGTGCCAGCTCAACCGGGACAGGGGGCTACGAGCAGTACTTC.

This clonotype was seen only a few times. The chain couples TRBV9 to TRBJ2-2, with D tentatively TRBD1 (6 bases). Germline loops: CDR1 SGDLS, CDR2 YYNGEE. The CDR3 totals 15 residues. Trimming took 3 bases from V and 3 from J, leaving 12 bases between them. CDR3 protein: CASSASGVYTGELFF. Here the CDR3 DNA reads TGTGCCAGCAGCGCCTCAGGGGTTTACACCGGGGAGCTGTTTTTT.

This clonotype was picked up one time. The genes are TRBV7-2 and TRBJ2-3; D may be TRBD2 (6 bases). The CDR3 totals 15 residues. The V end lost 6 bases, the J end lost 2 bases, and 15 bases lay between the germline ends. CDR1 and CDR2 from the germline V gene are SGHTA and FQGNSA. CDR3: CASRDRGIYTDTQYF. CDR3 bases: TGTGCCAGCAGAGATCGGGGGATCTACACAGATACGCAGTATTTT.

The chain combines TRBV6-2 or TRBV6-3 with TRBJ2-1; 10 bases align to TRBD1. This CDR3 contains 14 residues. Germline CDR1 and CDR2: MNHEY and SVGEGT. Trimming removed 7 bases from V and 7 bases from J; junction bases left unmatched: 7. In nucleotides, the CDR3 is TGTGCCAGCATCCGGGACAGGGGATGGAATGAGCAGTTCTTC. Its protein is CASIRDRGWNEQFF.

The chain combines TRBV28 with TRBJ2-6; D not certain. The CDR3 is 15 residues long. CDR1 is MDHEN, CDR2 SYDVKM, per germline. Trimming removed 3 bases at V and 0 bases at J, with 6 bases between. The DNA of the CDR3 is TGTGCCAGCAGTTTTGACGGCTCTGGGGCCAACGTCCTGACTTTC. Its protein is CASSFDGSGANVLTF.

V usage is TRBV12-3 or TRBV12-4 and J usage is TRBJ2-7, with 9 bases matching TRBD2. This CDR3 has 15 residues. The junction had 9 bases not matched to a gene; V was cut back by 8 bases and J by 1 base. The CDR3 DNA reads TGTGCCAGCGGGGGCAGCGGGGGGCCTTCCTACGAGCAGTACTTC. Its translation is CASGGSGGPSYEQYF.

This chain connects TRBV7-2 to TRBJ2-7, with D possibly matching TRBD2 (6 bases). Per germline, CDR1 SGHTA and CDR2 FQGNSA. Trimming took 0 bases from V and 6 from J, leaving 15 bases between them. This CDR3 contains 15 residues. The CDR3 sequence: CASSLARGAPREQYF. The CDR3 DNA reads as TGTGCCAGCAGCTTAGCGCGGGGCGCCCCCCGCGAGCAGTACTTC.

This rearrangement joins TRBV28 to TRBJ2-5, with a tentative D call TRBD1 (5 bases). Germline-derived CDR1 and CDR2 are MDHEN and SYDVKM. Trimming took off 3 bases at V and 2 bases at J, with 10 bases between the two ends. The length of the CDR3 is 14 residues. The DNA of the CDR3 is TGTGCCAGCAGTTTTCCTAAGGGGCAAGAGACCCAGTACTTC. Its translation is CASSFPKGQETQYF.

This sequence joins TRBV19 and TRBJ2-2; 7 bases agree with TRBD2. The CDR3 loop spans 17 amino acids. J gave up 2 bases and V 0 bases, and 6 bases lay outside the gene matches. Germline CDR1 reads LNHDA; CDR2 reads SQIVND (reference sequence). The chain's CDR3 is CASSIDLGTINTGELFF. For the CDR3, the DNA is TGTGCCAGTAGTATAGATCTTGGGACTATTAACACCGGGGAGCTGTTTTTT.

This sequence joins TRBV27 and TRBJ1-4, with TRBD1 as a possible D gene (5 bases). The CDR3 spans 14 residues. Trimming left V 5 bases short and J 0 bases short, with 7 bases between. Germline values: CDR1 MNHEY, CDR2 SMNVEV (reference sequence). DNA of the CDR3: TGTGCCAGCAGTACGGGGGCAACTAATGAAAAACTGTTTTTT. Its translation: CASSTGATNEKLFF.

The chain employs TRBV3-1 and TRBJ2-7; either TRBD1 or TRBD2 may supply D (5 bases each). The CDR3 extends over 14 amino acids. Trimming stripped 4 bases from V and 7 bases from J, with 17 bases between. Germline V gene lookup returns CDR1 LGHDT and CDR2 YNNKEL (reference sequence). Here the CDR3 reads CASSLRGGQLEQYF. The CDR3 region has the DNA TGTGCCAGCAGCCTCAGAGGAGGACAACTAGAGCAGTACTTC.

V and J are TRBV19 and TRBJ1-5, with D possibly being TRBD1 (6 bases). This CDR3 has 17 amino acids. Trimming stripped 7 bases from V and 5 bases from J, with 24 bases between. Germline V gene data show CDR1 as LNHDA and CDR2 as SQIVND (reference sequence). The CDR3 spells CASKVRKAGVVDQPQHF. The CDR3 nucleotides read TGTGCCAGTAAGGTCCGGAAGGCAGGGGTAGTTGATCAGCCCCAGCATTTT.

This CDR3 is CASSLREGGQPQHF. CDR3 nucleotides: TGTGCCAGCAGCCTGAGGGAGGGTGGTCAGCCCCAGCATTTT. The V gene is TRBV6-1, the J gene TRBJ1-5; D unclear. Germline CDR1 is MNHNS and CDR2 is SASEGT. V was trimmed by 6 bases and J by 6 bases, leaving 15 bases between them. This CDR3 is 14 amino acids long.

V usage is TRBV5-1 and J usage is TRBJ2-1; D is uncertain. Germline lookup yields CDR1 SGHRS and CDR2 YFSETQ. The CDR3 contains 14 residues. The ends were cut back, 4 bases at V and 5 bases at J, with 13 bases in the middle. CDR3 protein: CASSLPGSHNEQFF. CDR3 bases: TGCGCCAGCAGCCTCCCAGGTAGCCACAATGAGCAGTTCTTC.